This T cell receptor (beta chain) derives from a study of shared clonotypes between healthy human individuals. Only one count was recorded for this clone. The antigen remains unidentified. Only CD45RO-negative cells positively selected for CCR7 counted as naive CD8 cells, so terminally differentiated effector memory CD45RA+ cells were excluded. Overall study results and limits: Sequencing depth was expected to affect clonotype sharing among donors.

Trimming stripped 8 bases from V and 0 bases from J, with 17 bases between. Germline lookup yields CDR1 MNHGY and CDR2 SAAAGT. The CDR3 spans 15 residues. Sequencing was performed with immunoSEQ multiplex PCR; in TCRdb, only in-frame clones are kept and a portion is missing. In the table there are about 550,000 clones, around 95% of which are singletons. The clonotype comes from a woman aged 25-40 years in good health. Source material: naive CD8+ T cells sorted from blood. The rearrangement uses TRBV6-8 and TRBJ2-7; D is unclear. The CDR3 loop is CASENRRLSSYEQYF. The CDR3 DNA reads as TGTGCCAGCGAAAACCGGCGGCTGAGCTCCTACGAGCAGTACTTC.